Sequencing of this T cell receptor (beta chain) was carried out in a study of blood T cell repertoires in COVID-19. Study information: Researchers got acute and convalescent COVID-19 samples from the United States, Italy and Spain. PBMCs, B-cell-depleted T cells, or T cells provided the cDNA or gDNA that made up the material.

Methods used by the authors: Reference gene primer amplification in the assay estimated nucleated cell counts. Method: immunoSEQ multiplex PCR; TCRdb's copy keeps in-frame clones and lacks some. The DNA was the basis for D and trimming; V, J and clone size are from that table. This repertoire shows about 280,000 clones, about 85% found once; its top ten account for 2.2%. This CDR3 is built from 14 residues. With 2 bases clipped from V and 13 bases from J, the junction kept 8 bases outside the gene matches. Germline CDR1 GTSNPN, CDR2 SVGIG (reference sequence). The source of this sequence is a woman aged 45-60 years who had recovered from COVID-19. The sample was peripheral blood. The gene calls are TRBV30 and TRBJ2-1, with 13 bases lining up with TRBD2. The CDR3 spells CAWSPGLAGPRQFF. For the CDR3, the DNA is TGTGCCTGGAGTCCGGGACTAGCGGGGCCCCGACAGTTCTTC.